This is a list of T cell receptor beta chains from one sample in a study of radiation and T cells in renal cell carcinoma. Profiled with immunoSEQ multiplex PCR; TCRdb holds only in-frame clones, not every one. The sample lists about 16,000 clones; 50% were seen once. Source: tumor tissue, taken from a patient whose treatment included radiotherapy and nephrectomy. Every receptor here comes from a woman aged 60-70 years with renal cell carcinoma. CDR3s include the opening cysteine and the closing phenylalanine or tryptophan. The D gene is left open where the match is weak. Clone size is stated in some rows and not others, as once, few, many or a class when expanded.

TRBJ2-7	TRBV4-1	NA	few	TGCGCCAGCAGCCAAGCGACAGGTGCCTACGAGCAGTACTTC	CASSQATGAYEQYF
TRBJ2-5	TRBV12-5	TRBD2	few	TGTGCTAGTGGTCCCGGACTAGCGGGGTCCCAAGAGACCCAGTACTTC	CASGPGLAGSQETQYF
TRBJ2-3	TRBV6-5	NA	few	TGTGCCAGCAGTTTTGAAGGGAGTAGCACAGATACGCAGTATTTT	CASSFEGSSTDTQYF
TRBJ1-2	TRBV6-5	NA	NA	TGTGCCAGCAGTTACGACAGCCGGAATGGCTACACCTTC	CASSYDSRNGYTF
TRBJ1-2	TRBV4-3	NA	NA	TGCGCCAGCAGCCCCAACGGGGGTTGGGGCTACACCTTC	CASSPNGGWGYTF
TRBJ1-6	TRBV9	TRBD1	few	TGTGCCAGCAGCAGGGGGCCAAATAGGGATTCACCCCTCCACTTT	CASSRGPNRDSPLHF
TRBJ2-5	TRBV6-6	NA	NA	TGTGCCAGCAGTCGAGGGGTTCGGGAGACCCAGTACTTC	CASSRGVRETQYF
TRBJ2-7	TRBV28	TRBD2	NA	TGTGCCAGCAGCCACGGACTAGCGGGGGCCTACGAGCAGTACTTC	CASSHGLAGAYEQYF
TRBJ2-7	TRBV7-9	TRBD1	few	TGTGCCAGCAGACCCGGGACAGAGAGGTTCTACGAGCAGTACTTC	CASRPGTERFYEQYF
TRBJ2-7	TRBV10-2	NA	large	TGCGCCAGCAGTGAGTGGCAGGGAACTACCTACGAGCAGTACTTC	CASSEWQGTTYEQYF
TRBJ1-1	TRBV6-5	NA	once	TGTGCCAGCAGTTACTCGAACTCTGCGAACACTGAAGCTTTCTTT	CASSYSNSANTEAFF
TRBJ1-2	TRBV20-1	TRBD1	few	TGCAGATGGACAGGGAGCTATGGCTACACCTTC	CRWTGSYGYTF
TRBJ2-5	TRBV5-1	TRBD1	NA	TGCGCCAGCAGCTACCAGGGGGCAGGAGAGACCCAGTACTTC	CASSYQGAGETQYF
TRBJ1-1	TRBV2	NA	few	TGTGCCAGCAGTGGGGGAACAGAGAACACTGAAGCTTTCTTT	CASSGGTENTEAFF
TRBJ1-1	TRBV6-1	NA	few	TGTGCCAGCAGTGAACCCGGCAGGAACACTGAAGCTTTCTTT	CASSEPGRNTEAFF
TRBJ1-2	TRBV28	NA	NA	TGTGCCAGCAGTTTAATGGATGGCTACACCTTC	CASSLMDGYTF
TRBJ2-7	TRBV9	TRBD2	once	TGTGCCAGCAGCCAAGGCGGTGCGGGAGGGTACGAGCAGTACTTC	CASSQGGAGGYEQYF
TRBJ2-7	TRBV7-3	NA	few	TGTGCCAGCAGCTTAACTAACAATCCGCCTTACGAGCAGTACTTC	CASSLTNNPPYEQYF
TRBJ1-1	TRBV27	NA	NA	TGTGCCAGCAGTTTATCGGCCCCGGTAGAGGCTTTCTTT	CASSLSAPVEAFF
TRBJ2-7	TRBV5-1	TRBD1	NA	TGCGCCAGCCATAAAGGGGACAGGGGCCACGAGCAGTACTTC	CASHKGDRGHEQYF
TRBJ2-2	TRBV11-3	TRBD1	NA	TGTGCCAGCAGCAAGGGGGCGTCGGTCACCGGGGAGCTGTTTTTT	CASSKGASVTGELFF
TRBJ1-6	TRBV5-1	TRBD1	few	TGCGCCAGCAGCTGGACAGGGGGCGCCTATAATTCACCCCTCCACTTT	CASSWTGGAYNSPLHF
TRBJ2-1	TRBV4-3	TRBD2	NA	TGCGCCAGCAGCCCGCTAGCGGGGGACTACAATGAGCAGTTCTTC	CASSPLAGDYNEQFF
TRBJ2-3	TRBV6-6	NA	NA	TGTGCCAGCAGTTACTTCGATGGGGGAAGGGATACGCAGTATTTT	CASSYFDGGRDTQYF
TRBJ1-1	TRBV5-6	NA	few	TGTGCCAGCAGCTTGACGAGGCCGAACACTGAAGCTTTCTTT	CASSLTRPNTEAFF
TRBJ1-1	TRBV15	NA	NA	TGTGCCACCAGCAGAGATCCAGTCAGAAACACTGAAGCTTTCTTT	CATSRDPVRNTEAFF
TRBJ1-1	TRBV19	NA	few	TGTGCCAGTAGCTCCTCGGGGGGGACTGAAGCTTTCTTT	CASSSSGGTEAFF
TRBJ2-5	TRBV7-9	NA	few	TGTGCCAGCAGCTTAGAGGACGGCCAAGAGACCCAGTACTTC	CASSLEDGQETQYF
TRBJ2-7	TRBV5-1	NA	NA	TGTGCCAGCAGCTTGGGAGGACAGTCCTACGAGCAGTACTTC	CASSLGGQSYEQYF
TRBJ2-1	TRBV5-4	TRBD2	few	TGTGCCAGCAGCTTACACGGGAGGCATAACAATGAGCAGTTCTTC	CASSLHGRHNNEQFF
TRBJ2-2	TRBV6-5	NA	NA	TGTGCCAGCAGTCCGGGGTCCGGGGAGCTGTTTTTT	CASSPGSGELFF
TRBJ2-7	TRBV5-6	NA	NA	TGTGCCAGCAGCTTGTGGCAGGGTATTTCCTACGAGCAGTACTTC	CASSLWQGISYEQYF